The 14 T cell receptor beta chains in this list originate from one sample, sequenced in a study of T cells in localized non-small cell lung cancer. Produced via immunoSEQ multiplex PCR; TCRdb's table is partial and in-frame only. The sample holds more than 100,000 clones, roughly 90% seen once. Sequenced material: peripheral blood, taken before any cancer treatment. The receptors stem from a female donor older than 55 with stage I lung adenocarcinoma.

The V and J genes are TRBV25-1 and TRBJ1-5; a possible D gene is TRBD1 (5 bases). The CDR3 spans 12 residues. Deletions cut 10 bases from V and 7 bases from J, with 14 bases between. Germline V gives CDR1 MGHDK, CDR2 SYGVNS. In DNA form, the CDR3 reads TGTGCCACCACCCAGGGCGGGCAGCCCCAGCATTTT. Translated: CATTQGGQPQHF. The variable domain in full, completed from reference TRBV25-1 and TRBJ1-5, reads EADIYQTPRYLVIGTGKKITLECSQTMGHDKMYWYQQDPGMELHLIHYSYGVNSTEKGDLSSESTVSRIRTEHFPLTLESARPSHTSQYLCATTQGGQPQHFGDGTRLSIL.

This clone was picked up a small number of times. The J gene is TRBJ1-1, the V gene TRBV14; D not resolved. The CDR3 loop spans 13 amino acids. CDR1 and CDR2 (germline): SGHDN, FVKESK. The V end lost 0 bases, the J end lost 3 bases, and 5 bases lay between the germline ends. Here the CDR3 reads CASSQETYTEAFF. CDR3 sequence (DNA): TGTGCCAGCAGCCAAGAGACTTACACTGAAGCTTTCTTT. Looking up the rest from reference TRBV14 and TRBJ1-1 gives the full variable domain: EAGVTQFPSHSVIEKGQTVTLRCDPISGHDNLYWYRRVMGKEIKFLLHFVKESKQDESGMPNNRFLAERTGGTYSTLKVQPAELEDSGVYFCASSQETYTEAFFGQGTRLTVV.

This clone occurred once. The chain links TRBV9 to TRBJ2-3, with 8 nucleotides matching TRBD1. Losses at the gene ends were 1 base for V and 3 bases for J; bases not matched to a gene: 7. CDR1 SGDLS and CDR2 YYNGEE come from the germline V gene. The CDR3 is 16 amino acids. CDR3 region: CASSVTDRVRTDTQYF. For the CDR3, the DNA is TGTGCCAGCAGCGTAACGGACAGGGTGAGAACAGATACGCAGTATTTT.

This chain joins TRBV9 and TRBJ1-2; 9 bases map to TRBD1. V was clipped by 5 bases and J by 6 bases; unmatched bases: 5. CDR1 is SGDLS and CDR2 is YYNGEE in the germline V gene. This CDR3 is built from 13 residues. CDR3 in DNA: TGTGCCAGCAGTTACGGACAGGGGAATGGCTACACCTTC. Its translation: CASSYGQGNGYTF. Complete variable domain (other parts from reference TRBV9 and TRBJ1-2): DSGVTQTPKHLITATGQRVTLRCSPRSGDLSVYWYQQSLDQGLQFLIQYYNGEERAKGNILERFSAQQFPDLHSELNLSSLELGDSALYFCASSYGQGNGYTFGSGTRLTVV.

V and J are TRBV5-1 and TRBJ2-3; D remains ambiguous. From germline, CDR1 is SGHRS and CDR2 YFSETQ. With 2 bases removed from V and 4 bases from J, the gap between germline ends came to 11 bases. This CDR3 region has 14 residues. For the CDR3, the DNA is TGCGCCAGCAGCTTAATACAGAGACCAGATACGCAGTATTTT. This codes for CASSLIQRPDTQYF.

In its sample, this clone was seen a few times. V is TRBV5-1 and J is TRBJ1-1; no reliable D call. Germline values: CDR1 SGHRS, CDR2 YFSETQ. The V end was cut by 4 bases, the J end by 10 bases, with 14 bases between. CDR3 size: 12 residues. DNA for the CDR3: TGCGCCAGCAGCCGCCGAGGGCTCGTAGCTTTCTTT. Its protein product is CASSRRGLVAFF.

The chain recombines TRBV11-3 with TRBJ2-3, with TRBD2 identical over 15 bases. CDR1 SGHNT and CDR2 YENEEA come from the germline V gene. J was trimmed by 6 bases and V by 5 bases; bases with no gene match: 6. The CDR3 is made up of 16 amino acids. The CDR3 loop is CASSPGLAGGLDTQYF. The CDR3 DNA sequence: TGTGCCAGCAGCCCGGGACTAGCGGGGGGCCTGGATACGCAGTATTTT. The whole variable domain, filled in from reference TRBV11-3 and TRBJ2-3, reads EAGVVQSPRYKIIEKKQPVAFWCNPISGHNTLYWYLQNLGQGPELLIRYENEEAVDDSQLPKDRFSAERLKGVDSTLKIQPAELGDSAVYLCASSPGLAGGLDTQYFGPGTRLTVL.

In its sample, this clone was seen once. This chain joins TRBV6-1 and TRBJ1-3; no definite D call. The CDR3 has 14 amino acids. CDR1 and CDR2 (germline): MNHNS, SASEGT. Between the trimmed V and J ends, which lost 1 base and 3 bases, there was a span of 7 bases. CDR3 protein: CASSEGGHGNTIYF. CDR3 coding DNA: TGTGCCAGCAGTGAAGGGGGTCATGGAAACACCATATATTTT.

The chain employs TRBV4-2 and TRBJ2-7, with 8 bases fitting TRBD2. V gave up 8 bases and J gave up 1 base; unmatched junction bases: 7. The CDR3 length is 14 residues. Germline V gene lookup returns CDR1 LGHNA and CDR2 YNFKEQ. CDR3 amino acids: CASGQTSGSYEQYF. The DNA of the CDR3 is TGTGCCAGCGGGCAAACTAGCGGTTCCTACGAGCAGTACTTC.

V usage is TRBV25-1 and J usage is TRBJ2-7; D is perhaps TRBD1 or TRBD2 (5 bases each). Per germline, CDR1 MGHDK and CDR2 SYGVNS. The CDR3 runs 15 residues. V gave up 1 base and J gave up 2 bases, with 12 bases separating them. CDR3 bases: TGTGCCAGCAGTGAATCTGGGACGGCCACCTACGAGCAGTACTTC. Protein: CASSESGTATYEQYF.

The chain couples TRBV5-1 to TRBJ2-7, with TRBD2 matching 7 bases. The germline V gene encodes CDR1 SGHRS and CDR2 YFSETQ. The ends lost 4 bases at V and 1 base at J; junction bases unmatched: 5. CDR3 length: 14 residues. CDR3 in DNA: TGCGCCAGCAGCACGACTAGCAGTTCCTACGAGCAGTACTTC. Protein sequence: CASSTTSSSYEQYF.

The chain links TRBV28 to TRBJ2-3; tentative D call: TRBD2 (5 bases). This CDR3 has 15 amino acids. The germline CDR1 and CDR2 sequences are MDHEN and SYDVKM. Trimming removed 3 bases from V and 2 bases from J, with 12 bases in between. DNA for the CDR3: TGTGCCAGCAGTTTGCTAGGGCGGGCCACAGATACGCAGTATTTT. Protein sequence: CASSLLGRATDTQYF. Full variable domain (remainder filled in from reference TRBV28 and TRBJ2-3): DVKVTQSSRYLVKRTGEKVFLECVQDMDHENMFWYRQDPGLGLRLIYFSYDVKMKEKGDIPEGYSVSREKKERFSLILESASTNQTSMYLCASSLLGRATDTQYFGPGTRLTVL.

The CDR3 loop is CATSPGQNNQPQHF. The CDR3 DNA reads as TGTGCCACCAGCCCAGGACAGAATAATCAGCCCCAGCATTTT. The rearrangement joins TRBV15 to TRBJ1-5, with TRBD1 as a possible D gene (6 bases). The V end lost 5 bases, the J end lost 4 bases, and 12 bases lay between the germline ends. The V gene's germline CDR1 is LNHNV and CDR2 YYDKDF (reference sequence). The CDR3 length is 14 residues.

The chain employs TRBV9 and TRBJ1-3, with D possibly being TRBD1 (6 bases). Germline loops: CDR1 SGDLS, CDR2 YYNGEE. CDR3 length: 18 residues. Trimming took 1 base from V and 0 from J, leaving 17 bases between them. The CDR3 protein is CASSVSLRQANSGNTIYF. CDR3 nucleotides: TGTGCCAGCAGCGTAAGTCTTCGACAGGCTAACTCTGGAAACACCATATATTTT.